This T cell receptor beta chain was captured in a study of blood T cell repertoires in COVID-19. Study-wide context: Both acute and convalescent COVID-19 samples were obtained from the United States, Italy and Spain.

The data were produced by immunoSEQ multiplex PCR, yet TCRdb's version contains in-frame clones alone and is incomplete. Among 170,000 or so clones listed, about 88% were seen once. CDR1 is KGHSH, CDR2 LQKENI, per germline. This CDR3 spans 16 amino acids. The V and J ends lost 6 bases and 0 bases respectively, with 15 bases between them. Clinical history as reported by participants underpinned cohort assignment. Symptom resolution, clearance, or two negative PCRs marked donors in Cohort 3 as recovered. Sequenced material: PBMCs or T cells enriched from blood (not recorded which). The V gene is TRBV18, the J gene TRBJ2-1, with D perhaps matching TRBD2 (6 bases). The receptor's source is a woman between 45 and 60 years old who had recovered from COVID-19. The CDR3 region is CASSLLPGASYNEQFF. In nucleotides, the CDR3 is TGTGCCAGCTCTCTACTCCCGGGAGCCTCCTACAATGAGCAGTTCTTC.